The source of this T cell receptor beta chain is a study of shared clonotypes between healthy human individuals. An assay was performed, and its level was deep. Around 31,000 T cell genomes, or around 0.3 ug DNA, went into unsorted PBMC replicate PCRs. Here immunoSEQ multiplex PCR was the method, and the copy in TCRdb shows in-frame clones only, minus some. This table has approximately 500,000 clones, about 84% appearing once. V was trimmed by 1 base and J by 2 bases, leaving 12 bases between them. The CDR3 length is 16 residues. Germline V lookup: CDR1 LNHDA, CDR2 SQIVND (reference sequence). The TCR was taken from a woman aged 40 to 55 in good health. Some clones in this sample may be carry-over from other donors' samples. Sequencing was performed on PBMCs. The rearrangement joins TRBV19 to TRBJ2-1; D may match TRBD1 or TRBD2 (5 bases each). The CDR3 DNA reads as TGTGCCAGTAGTATAGGGGGACGGGGCACCTACAATGAGCAGTTCTTC. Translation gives CASSIGGRGTYNEQFF.